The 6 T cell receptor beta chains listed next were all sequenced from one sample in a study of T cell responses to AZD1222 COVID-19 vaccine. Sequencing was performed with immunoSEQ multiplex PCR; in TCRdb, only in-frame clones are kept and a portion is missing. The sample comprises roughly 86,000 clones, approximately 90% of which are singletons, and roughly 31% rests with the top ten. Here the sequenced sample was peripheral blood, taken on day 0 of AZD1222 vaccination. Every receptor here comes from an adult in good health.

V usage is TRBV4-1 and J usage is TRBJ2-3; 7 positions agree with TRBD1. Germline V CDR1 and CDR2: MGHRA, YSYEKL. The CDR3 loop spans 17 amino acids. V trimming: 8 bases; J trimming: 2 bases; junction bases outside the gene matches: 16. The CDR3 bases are TGCGCCAGCGGCCCGCACAGGGGCCTCACATCCACAGATACGCAGTATTTT. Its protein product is CASGPHRGLTSTDTQYF.

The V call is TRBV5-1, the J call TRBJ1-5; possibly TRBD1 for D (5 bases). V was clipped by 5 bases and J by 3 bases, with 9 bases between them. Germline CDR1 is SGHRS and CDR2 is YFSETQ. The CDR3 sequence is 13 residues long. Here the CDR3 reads CASRGEDNQPQHF. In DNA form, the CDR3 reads TGCGCCAGCAGGGGGGAAGACAATCAGCCCCAGCATTTT.

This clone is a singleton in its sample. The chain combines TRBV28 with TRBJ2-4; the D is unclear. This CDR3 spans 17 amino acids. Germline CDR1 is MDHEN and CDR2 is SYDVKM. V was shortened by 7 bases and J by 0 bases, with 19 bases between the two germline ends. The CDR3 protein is CASNSYVAATAKNIQYF. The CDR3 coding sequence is TGTGCCAGCAACTCTTACGTCGCAGCAACAGCCAAAAACATTCAGTACTTC.

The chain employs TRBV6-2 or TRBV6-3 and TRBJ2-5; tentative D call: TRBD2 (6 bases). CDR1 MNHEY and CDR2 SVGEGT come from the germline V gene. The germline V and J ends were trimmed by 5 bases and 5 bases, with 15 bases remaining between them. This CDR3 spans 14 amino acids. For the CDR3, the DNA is TGTGCCAGCAGTCCCGGGACTGAGTCGGAGACCCAGTACTTC. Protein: CASSPGTESETQYF.

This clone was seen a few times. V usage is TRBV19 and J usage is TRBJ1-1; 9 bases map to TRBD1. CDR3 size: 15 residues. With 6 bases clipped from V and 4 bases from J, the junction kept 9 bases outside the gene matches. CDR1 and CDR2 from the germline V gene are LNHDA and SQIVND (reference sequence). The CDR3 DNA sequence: TGTGCCAGTAGGTCGATCGGGACAGGGATCACTGAAGCTTTCTTT. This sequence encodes CASRSIGTGITEAFF. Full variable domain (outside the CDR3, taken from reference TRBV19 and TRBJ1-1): DGGITQSPKYLFRKEGQNVTLSCEQNLNHDAMYWYRQDPGQGLRLIYYSQIVNDFQKGDIAEGYSVSREKKESFPLTVTSAQKNPTAFYLCASRSIGTGITEAFFGQGTRLTVV.

The DNA of the CDR3 is TGTGCCGGGGACGGGGGGAACTATGGCTACACCTTC. Encoded protein: CAGDGGNYGYTF. This sequence joins TRBV30 and TRBJ1-2; weak D call: TRBD1 (5 bases). Germline lookup yields CDR1 GTSNPN and CDR2 SVGIG (reference sequence). The CDR3 has 12 amino acids. Trimming left V 8 bases short and J 2 bases short, with 12 bases between.